These 18 T cell receptor beta chains share one sample of origin, sequenced in a study of cytomegalovirus exposure and HLA in healthy donors. PCR primers comprised 60 Vbeta and 13 Jbeta primers. TCRdb's copy holds only in-frame clones and misses some; the assay was immunoSEQ multiplex PCR. Of more than 200,000 clones in the sample, 70% to 80% are singletons; the top ten hold roughly a sixth. The sequenced sample consisted of PBMCs. Source of these receptors: a man between 40 and 49 years old in good health and CMV-seronegative.

V and J are TRBV9 and TRBJ2-7, with D possibly matching TRBD2 (5 bases). Germline CDR1 is SGDLS and CDR2 is YYNGEE. Trimming cost V 10 bases and J 3 bases, with 14 bases left between them. CDR3 size: 12 residues. The CDR3 DNA sequence: TGTGCCGCCCACCGGGATCGCTACGAGCAGTACTTC. It encodes CAAHRDRYEQYF.

V gene TRBV5-6 combines with J gene TRBJ2-5, with D perhaps matching TRBD1 (6 bases). The CDR3 is 14 amino acids. Germline V CDR1 and CDR2: SGHDT, YYEEEE. Trimming removed 7 bases at V and 0 bases at J, with 13 bases between. CDR3: CASDSRGHQETQYF. CDR3 in DNA: TGTGCCAGCGACAGCAGGGGCCACCAAGAGACCCAGTACTTC.

The V and J genes are TRBV6-5 and TRBJ1-1; D gene unclear. V lost 7 bases, J lost 8 bases, and 17 bases lay in between. The CDR3 covers 13 residues. Germline lookup yields CDR1 MNHEY and CDR2 SVGAGI. CDR3 in DNA: TGTGCCAGCATGAGGGAAATTACGAGGGAAGCTTTCTTT. Its translation is CASMREITREAFF.

This sequence joins TRBV29-1 and TRBJ2-1; TRBD1 agrees at 8 bases. V lost 6 bases to trimming and J lost 4 bases; unmatched junction nucleotides: 11. The CDR3 loop spans 15 amino acids. From germline, CDR1 is SQVTM and CDR2 ANQGSEA. CDR3 in amino acids: CSVATGTGKYNEQFF. The CDR3 nucleotides are TGCAGCGTCGCGACCGGGACAGGCAAATACAATGAGCAGTTCTTC.

The chain joins TRBV28 to TRBJ1-5; the match to TRBD1 covers 7 bases. The V gene end was trimmed by 5 bases and the J gene end by 9 bases; junction bases not matched to a gene: 4. CDR1 is MDHEN and CDR2 is SYDVKM in the germline V gene. The CDR3 consists of 12 residues. CDR3 loop: CASSDRDRPQHF. In nucleotides, the CDR3 is TGTGCCAGCAGTGACAGGGACCGGCCCCAGCATTTT.

This chain joins TRBV7-3 and TRBJ1-6, with D possibly being TRBD1 (5 bases). Germline CDR1 SGHTA, CDR2 FQGTGA. CDR3 length: 15 residues. Trimming shortened V by 2 bases and J by 8 bases, and 13 bases separated the two germline ends. The CDR3 here is CASSLSGGWDSPLHF. CDR3 coding DNA: TGTGCCAGCAGCTTATCGGGGGGATGGGATTCACCCCTCCACTTT.

This chain joins TRBV4-2 and TRBJ2-2, with a possible D match to TRBD2 (5 bases). Deletions cut 7 bases from V and 0 bases from J, with 9 bases between. There are 14 residues in the CDR3. CDR1 is LGHNA and CDR2 is YNFKEQ in the germline V gene. CDR3 DNA sequence: TGTGCCAGCAATTTGGGAGCGAACACCGGGGAGCTGTTTTTT. It translates to CASNLGANTGELFF.

This clone has only a few counts. The DNA of the CDR3 is TGCGCCAGCAGCCAAGAATTGAGAAACATTCAGTACTTC. It encodes CASSQELRNIQYF. The V call is TRBV4-3, the J call TRBJ2-4, with D hard to call. CDR1 and CDR2 (germline): LGHNA, YSLEER. This CDR3 is 13 amino acids long. V lost 0 bases, J lost 6 bases, and 6 bases lay in between.

This chain joins TRBV5-4 and TRBJ2-5, with 7 nucleotides matching TRBD2. Germline values: CDR1 SGHNT, CDR2 YYREEE (reference sequence). V gave up 7 bases and J gave up 2 bases; unmatched junction bases: 8. The CDR3 totals 14 residues. CDR3 region: CASGQGGRQETQYF. CDR3 bases: TGTGCCAGCGGCCAGGGCGGGAGACAAGAGACCCAGTACTTC.

The chain is built from TRBV9 and TRBJ2-2; 7 positions agree with TRBD2. Germline assignment: CDR1 SGDLS and CDR2 YYNGEE. With 4 bases clipped from V and 5 bases from J, the junction kept 8 bases outside the gene matches. The CDR3 runs to 15 residues. The CDR3: CASSPRGDITGELFF. CDR3 coding DNA: TGTGCCAGCAGCCCCCGGGGGGATATAACCGGGGAGCTGTTTTTT.

The CDR3 loop is CASRRDRAGTEAFF. CDR3 nucleotide sequence: TGTGCCAGCAGAAGAGACAGGGCGGGCACTGAAGCTTTCTTT. The V and J genes are TRBV6-1 and TRBJ1-1; TRBD1 agrees at 7 bases. The germline CDR1 and CDR2 sequences are MNHNS and SASEGT. Trimming cost V 6 bases and J 4 bases; bases outside gene matches: 8. The CDR3 loop spans 14 amino acids.

The rearrangement uses TRBV14 and TRBJ1-4; D is undetermined. Trimming pared 0 bases from V and 8 bases from J, leaving 7 bases between. Germline V gene sequence: CDR1 SGHDN, CDR2 FVKESK. CDR3 length equals 13 residues. The CDR3 DNA sequence: TGTGCCAGCAGCCAAGACTCTAGGGAAAAACTGTTTTTT. It specifies CASSQDSREKLFF.

This clone was counted a single time. CDR3 sequence: CASSFVRGEYNEQFF. The CDR3 nucleotides are TGTGCCAGCAGCTTTGTCAGGGGGGAATACAATGAGCAGTTCTTC. This rearrangement joins TRBV7-2 to TRBJ2-1; maybe TRBD1 (7 bases). Trimming took 3 bases from V and 4 from J, leaving 13 bases between them. Germline V lookup: CDR1 SGHTA, CDR2 FQGNSA. The length of the CDR3 is 15 residues.

The chain recombines TRBV15 with TRBJ1-5; D perhaps matches TRBD1 (6 bases). The CDR3 is 16 amino acids. V was pared by 5 bases and J by 0 bases, with 14 bases between. CDR1 LNHNV and CDR2 YYDKDF come from the germline V gene (reference sequence). The CDR3 bases are TGTGCCACCAGCCCACGACGACAGGTTAGCAATCAGCCCCAGCATTTT. It specifies CATSPRRQVSNQPQHF. The whole variable domain, filled in from reference TRBV15 and TRBJ1-5, reads DAMVIQNPRYQVTQFGKPVTLSCSQTLNHNVMYWYQQKSSQAPKLLFHYYDKDFNNEADTPDNFQSRRPNTSFCFLDIRSPGLGDTAMYLCATSPRRQVSNQPQHFGDGTRLSIL.

The V and J genes are TRBV12-5 and TRBJ1-1; TRBD1 is a possible D gene (5 bases). Germline-derived CDR1 and CDR2 are LGHNT and FRNRAP. V was cut by 4 bases and J by 10 bases, with 10 bases left in between. This CDR3 is 11 amino acids long. DNA of the CDR3: TGTGCTAGTGGTTACGACAGTACAGCTTTCTTT. Translation gives CASGYDSTAFF.

This sequence joins TRBV5-1 and TRBJ1-1, with D perhaps TRBD1 (5 bases). The germline V gene has CDR1 SGHRS and CDR2 YFSETQ. V lost 0 bases and J lost 5, with 14 bases in between. This CDR3 has 15 residues. CDR3 DNA sequence: TGCGCCAGCAGCTTGGTACAGCGCCGGGGGACTGAAGCTTTCTTT. Amino acids: CASSLVQRRGTEAFF. The full variable domain, rest sourced from reference TRBV5-1 and TRBJ1-1, is KAGVTQTPRYLIKTRGQQVTLSCSPISGHRSVSWYQQTPGQGLQFLFEYFSETQRNKGNFPGRFSGRQFSNSRSEMNVSTLELGDSALYLCASSLVQRRGTEAFFGQGTRLTVV.

The V call is TRBV7-3, the J call TRBJ2-1; 10 bases align to TRBD2. V lost 5 bases and J lost 6; bases outside the gene matches: 10. This CDR3 is 16 amino acids long. CDR1 and CDR2 from the germline V gene are SGHTA and FQGTGA. The CDR3 spells CASSLMRTSGVNEQFF. DNA for the CDR3: TGTGCCAGCAGCCTCATGCGGACTAGCGGAGTCAATGAGCAGTTCTTC.

The chain joins TRBV4-1 to TRBJ2-2, with D possibly TRBD2 on 5 matching bases. CDR3 size: 12 residues. Trimming took 1 base from V and 9 from J, leaving 6 bases between them. Germline V CDR1 and CDR2: MGHRA, YSYEKL. The CDR3 loop reads CASSQGGWELFF. The CDR3 DNA reads as TGCGCCAGCAGCCAAGGAGGGTGGGAGCTGTTTTTT.